The next 5 T cell receptor beta chains were all read from a single sample in a study of cytomegalovirus exposure and HLA in healthy donors. Profiled with immunoSEQ multiplex PCR; TCRdb holds only in-frame clones, not every one. Here the sample spans 200,000 or so clones, 83% being singletons. The sequencing sample was made of PBMCs. All receptors come from a woman between 18 and 30 years old in good health and CMV-seronegative.

This clone has just a few counts. This chain uses TRBV6-5 with TRBJ2-4; TRBD2 might be the D (6 bases). Trimming left V 6 bases short and J 9 bases short, with 12 bases between. The CDR3 loop spans 12 amino acids. CDR1 is MNHEY and CDR2 is SVGAGI in the germline V gene. The CDR3 DNA reads TGTGCCAGCAGCCGCCTCGGGGGCATTCAGTACTTC. Translation: CASSRLGGIQYF.

The V gene is TRBV4-1, the J gene TRBJ2-1, with D uncertain. Trimming removed 4 bases at V and 7 bases at J, with 8 bases between. The length of the CDR3 is 12 residues. Germline V CDR1 and CDR2: MGHRA, YSYEKL. CDR3 DNA sequence: TGCGCCAGCAGCCTACCGAGGAATGAGCAGTTCTTC. It translates to CASSLPRNEQFF.

The rearrangement joins TRBV6-5 to TRBJ1-1; D remains unclear. V lost 2 bases and J lost 5, with 12 bases in between. The CDR3 covers 14 residues. Looked up from germline, CDR1 is MNHEY and CDR2 is SVGAGI. CDR3 coding DNA: TGTGCCAGCAGTTACGCGGGAACGAGAACTGAAGCTTTCTTT. Encoded protein: CASSYAGTRTEAFF.

The chain has TRBV30 and TRBJ1-4; D is perhaps TRBD1 (6 bases). This CDR3 is built from 15 residues. V lost 6 bases to trimming and J lost 0 bases, with 14 bases between them. Per the germline V gene, CDR1 is GTSNPN and CDR2 is SVGIG (reference sequence). CDR3: CACSQGVATNEKLFF. The CDR3, as DNA: TGTGCCTGTTCACAGGGCGTAGCAACTAATGAAAAACTGTTTTTT.

The chain has TRBV5-1 and TRBJ1-1, with TRBD1 matching over 7 bases. Germline V gives CDR1 SGHRS, CDR2 YFSETQ. The J segment lost 4 bases and the V segment lost 4 bases, leaving 19 bases of the junction unmatched. The CDR3 consists of 18 residues. CDR3 region: CASSVQGQSSPGGTEAFF. CDR3 in DNA: TGCGCCAGCAGCGTCCAGGGACAGTCTTCCCCAGGAGGCACTGAAGCTTTCTTT.